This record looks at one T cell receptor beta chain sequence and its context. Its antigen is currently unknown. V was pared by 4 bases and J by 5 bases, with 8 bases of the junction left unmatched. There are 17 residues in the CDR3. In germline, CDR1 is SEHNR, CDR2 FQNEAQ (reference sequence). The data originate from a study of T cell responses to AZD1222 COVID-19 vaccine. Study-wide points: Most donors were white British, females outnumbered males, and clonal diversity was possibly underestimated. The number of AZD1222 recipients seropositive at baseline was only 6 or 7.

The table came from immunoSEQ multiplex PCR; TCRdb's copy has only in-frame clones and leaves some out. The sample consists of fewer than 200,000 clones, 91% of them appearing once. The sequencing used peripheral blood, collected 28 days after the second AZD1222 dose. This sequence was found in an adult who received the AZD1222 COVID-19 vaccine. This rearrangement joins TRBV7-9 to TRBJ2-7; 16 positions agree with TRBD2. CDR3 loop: CASSSSGTSGGADEQYF. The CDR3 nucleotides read TGTGCCAGCAGCTCCTCCGGGACTAGCGGGGGGGCAGACGAGCAGTACTTC. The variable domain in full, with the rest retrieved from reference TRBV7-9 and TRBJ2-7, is DTGVSQNPRHKITKRGQNVTFRCDPISEHNRLYWYRQTLGQGPEFLTYFQNEAQLEKSRLLSDRFSAERPKGSFSTLEIQRTEQGDSAMYLCASSSSGTSGGADEQYFGPGTRLTVT.